This TCR beta chain originates from a study of blood T cells in healthy people across ages. Findings of the study overall: Age advanced and TCR beta diversity per million T cells fell, roughly linearly. In long-lived donors, naive CD4+ cell counts and diversity exceeded those of aged donors. PBMCs were not sorted, which prevented a conclusive comparison of naive versus antigen-experienced cells.

Next came a second PCR, run for about 7 to 11 cycles, which used a sample-barcoded 5' primer along with a J-beta primer mix. Each cDNA molecule received a tag from a template-switch adaptor that had 12 random nucleotides. TCRdb independently ran MiXCR on the 5' RACE reads; one entry per CDR3 protein. The top ten hold approximately 10% of the sample, which has some 1.6 million distinct CDR3 sequences, roughly 32% seen once. Of note for this clonotype: Its antigen is unidentified.

CDR3 length equals 16 residues. Per the germline V gene, CDR1 is SGHTA and CDR2 is FQGTGA. Trimming took 5 bases from V and 0 from J, leaving 16 bases between them. Specimen: blood. The source of this sequence is a woman aged 25 to 39 in good health. The chain couples TRBV7-3 to TRBJ1-1, with D unresolved. CDR3 sequence reads: CASSPKAGTMNTEAFF. In DNA form, the CDR3 reads TGTGCCAGCAGCCCCAAGGCCGGTACCATGAACACTGAAGCTTTCTTT. Supplemented by reference TRBV7-3 and TRBJ1-1, the full variable domain reads GAGVSQTPSNKVTEKGKYVELRCDPISGHTALYWYRQSLGQGPEFLIYFQGTGAADDSGLPNDRFFAVRPEGSVSTLKIQRTERGDSAVYLCASSPKAGTMNTEAFFGQGTRLTVV.